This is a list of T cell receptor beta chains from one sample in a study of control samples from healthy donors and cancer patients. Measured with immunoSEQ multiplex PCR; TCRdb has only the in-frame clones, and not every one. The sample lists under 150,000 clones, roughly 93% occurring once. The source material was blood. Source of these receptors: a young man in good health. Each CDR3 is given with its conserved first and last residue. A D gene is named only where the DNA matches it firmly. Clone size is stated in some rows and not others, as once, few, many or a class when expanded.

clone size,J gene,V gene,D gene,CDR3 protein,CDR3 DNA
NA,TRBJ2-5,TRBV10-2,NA,CASSTPGPTYGTQYF,TGCGCCAGCAGTACCCCGGGACCCACTTATGGGACCCAGTACTTC
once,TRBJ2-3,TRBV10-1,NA,CASSEERGPDTQYF,TGCGCCAGCAGTGAGGAGAGAGGGCCAGATACGCAGTATTTT
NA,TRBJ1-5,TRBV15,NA,CATSREVGHQPQHF,TGTGCCACCAGCAGAGAGGTGGGACACCAGCCCCAGCATTTT
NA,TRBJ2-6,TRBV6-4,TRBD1,CASSRDRGPGANVLTF,TGTGCCAGCAGCCGGGACAGGGGGCCTGGGGCCAACGTCCTGACTTTC
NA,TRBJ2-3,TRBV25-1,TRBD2,CASSEWGAGGFGTDTQYF,TGTGCCAGCAGTGAATGGGGAGCGGGGGGGTTTGGCACAGATACGCAGTATTTT
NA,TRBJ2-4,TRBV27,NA,CAISNRRAKNIQYF,TGTGCCATTTCCAACAGGAGAGCCAAAAACATTCAGTACTTC
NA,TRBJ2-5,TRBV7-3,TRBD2,CASSLGGGVGETQYF,TGTGCCAGCAGCTTAGGCGGGGGGGTAGGCGAGACCCAGTACTTC
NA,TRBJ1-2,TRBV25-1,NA,CASSDSPNGGYGYTF,TGTGCCAGCAGTGATTCCCCCAACGGAGGCTATGGCTACACCTTC
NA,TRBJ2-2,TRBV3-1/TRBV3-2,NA,CASSQGGTFANTGELFF,TGTGCCAGCAGCCAAGGTGGGACCTTCGCGAACACCGGGGAGCTGTTTTTT
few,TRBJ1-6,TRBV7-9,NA,CASSSDGTDYNSPLHF,TGTGCCAGCAGTTCAGACGGGACTGACTATAATTCACCCCTCCACTTT
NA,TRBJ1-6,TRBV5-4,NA,CASSFRGANSPLHF,TGTGCCAGCAGCTTCAGGGGAGCGAATTCACCCCTCCACTTT
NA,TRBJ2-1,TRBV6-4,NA,CASSRTRYNEQFF,TGTGCCAGCAGTCGGACACGTTACAATGAGCAGTTCTTC
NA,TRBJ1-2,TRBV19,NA,CASSISRGAERGYTF,TGTGCCAGTAGTATTAGTCGGGGGGCAGAACGTGGCTACACCTTC
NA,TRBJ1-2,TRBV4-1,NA,CASSEGSAGSYGYTF,TGCGCCAGCAGCGAAGGATCGGCAGGATCCTATGGCTACACCTTC
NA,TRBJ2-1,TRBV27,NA,CASSFRGGNEQFF,TGTGCCAGCAGTTTCAGGGGAGGTAATGAGCAGTTCTTC
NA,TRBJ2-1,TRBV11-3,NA,CASSLVQGLSSYNEQFF,TGTGCCAGCAGCTTAGTACAGGGCCTAAGCTCCTACAATGAGCAGTTCTTC
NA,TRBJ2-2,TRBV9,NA,CASSFRDSRPPNTGELFF,TGTGCCAGCAGCTTCCGGGACTCCCGACCCCCGAACACCGGGGAGCTGTTTTTT
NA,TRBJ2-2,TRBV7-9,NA,CASSPGGGDTGELFF,TGTGCCAGCAGCCCTGGAGGGGGGGACACCGGGGAGCTGTTTTTT
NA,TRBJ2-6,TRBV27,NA,CASSRYRSDFSGANVLTF,TGTGCCAGCAGCCGGTATAGGAGCGACTTCTCTGGGGCCAACGTCCTGACTTTC
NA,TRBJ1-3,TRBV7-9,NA,CASSWEGGLSGNTIYF,TGTGCCAGCAGCTGGGAGGGAGGCCTCTCTGGAAACACCATATATTTT
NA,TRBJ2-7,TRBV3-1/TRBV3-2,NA,CASSAPPGYEQYF,TGTGCCAGCTCAGCCCCTCCGGGCTACGAGCAGTACTTC
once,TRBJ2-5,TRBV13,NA,CARVGDNQETQYF,TGTGCAAGGGTAGGCGACAACCAAGAGACCCAGTACTTC
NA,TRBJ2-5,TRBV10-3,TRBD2,CASGLAGGQETQYF,TGTGCCAGCGGACTAGCGGGGGGGCAAGAGACCCAGTACTTC
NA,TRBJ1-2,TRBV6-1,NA,CASSVQPLQQGFHGYTF,TGTGCCAGCAGTGTACAACCGCTCCAACAGGGATTCCATGGCTACACCTTC
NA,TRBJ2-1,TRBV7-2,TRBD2,CASSSQAGGWNEQFF,TGTGCCAGCAGCTCCCAAGCGGGGGGGTGGAATGAGCAGTTCTTC
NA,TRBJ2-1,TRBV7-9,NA,CASSPSGNEQFF,TGTGCCAGCAGCCCTTCGGGCAATGAGCAGTTCTTC
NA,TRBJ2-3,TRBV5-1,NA,CASSAMTGESTDTQYF,TGCGCCAGCAGTGCGATGACAGGAGAGAGCACAGATACGCAGTATTTT
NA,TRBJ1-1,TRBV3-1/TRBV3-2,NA,CASSQAGRMNTEAFF,TGTGCCAGCAGCCAAGCGGGACGGATGAACACTGAAGCTTTCTTT
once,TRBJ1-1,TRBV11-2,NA,CASSFAVGLGTEAFF,TGTGCCAGCAGCTTCGCCGTGGGGCTCGGGACTGAAGCTTTCTTT
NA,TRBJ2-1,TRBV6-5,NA,CASSSTYNEQFF,TGTGCCAGCAGTTCTACTTACAATGAGCAGTTCTTC
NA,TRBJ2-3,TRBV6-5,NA,CASYKRASTDTQYF,TGTGCCAGCTATAAGCGGGCTAGCACAGATACGCAGTATTTT
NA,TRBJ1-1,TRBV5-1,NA,CASSFDTLGTEAFF,TGCGCCAGCAGCTTCGACACTCTGGGGACTGAAGCTTTCTTT
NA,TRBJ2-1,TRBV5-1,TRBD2,CASSSFGLAGGTKLNEQFF,TGCGCCAGCAGCTCCTTCGGACTAGCGGGGGGAACGAAGTTGAATGAGCAGTTCTTC
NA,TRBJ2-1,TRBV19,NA,CASSSHNEQFF,TGTGCCAGTAGTTCGCACAATGAGCAGTTCTTC
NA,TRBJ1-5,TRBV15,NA,CATTSQGGNQPQHF,TGTGCCACTACCTCACAGGGAGGCAATCAGCCCCAGCATTTT
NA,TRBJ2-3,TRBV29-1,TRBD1,CSVKPGQGWSDTQYF,TGCAGCGTCAAACCGGGACAGGGGTGGTCAGATACGCAGTATTTT
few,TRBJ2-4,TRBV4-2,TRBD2,CASSLLADLAKNIQYF,TGTGCCAGCAGCCTACTAGCGGACCTAGCCAAAAACATTCAGTACTTC
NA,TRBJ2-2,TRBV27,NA,CASSPRGTVRTGELFF,TGTGCCAGCAGTCCGAGGGGGACGGTGAGGACCGGGGAGCTGTTTTTT
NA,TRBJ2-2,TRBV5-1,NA,CASSWETGRAGELFF,TGCGCCAGCAGCTGGGAGACGGGAAGGGCCGGGGAGCTGTTTTTT
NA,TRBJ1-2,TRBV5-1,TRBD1,CASSFGFSFEGGVDYGYTF,TGCGCCAGCAGCTTTGGCTTTTCGTTTGAAGGGGGCGTTGACTATGGCTACACCTTC
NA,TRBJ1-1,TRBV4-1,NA,CASSHSLQGKTEAFF,TGCGCCAGCAGCCATTCCCTACAGGGAAAAACCGAAGCTTTCTTT